The 30 T cell receptor beta chains below come from one sample, sequenced in a study of tumor and adjacent non-tumor tissue in lung cancer (dated by TCRdb to the late 2010s). Bulk unsorted tissue served as the source for RNA extraction, and RNA quality was assessed using a NanoDrop ND-1000 and an Agilent 2100. Normal lung samples were distant non-tumor tissue taken more than 3 cm from the tumor edge. The library came from multiplex PCR. TCRdb shows the sequencer as Illumina HiSeq 2500. TCRbeta libraries were built by three rounds of nested PCR using primers (Table S4), following protocols modified from ARM-PCR. TCRdb trimmed the raw reads at Q25, called clones with MiXCR and kept productive beta chains. Every CDR3 protein is listed once, alongside the most common genes and DNA of its rows. Here the sample has approximately 100,000 distinct CDR3 sequences; under 65% occur a single time. The ten biggest clones cover under 20% of the sample.

The material sequenced was distant non-tumor lung tissue. The origin of the receptors is a man aged 55-75 years with non-small cell lung cancer.

This clonotype was detected a few times. The J gene is TRBJ2-3, the V gene TRBV19; D uncertain. The CDR3 extends over 13 amino acids. CDR1 and CDR2 from the germline V gene are LNHDA and SQIVND (reference sequence). V dropped 5 bases and J dropped 6 bases, with 12 bases sitting between them. CDR3 region: CASSLILADTQYF. The CDR3 nucleotides are TGTGCCAGTAGTTTGATCTTGGCGGATACGCAGTATTTT.

This clonotype was recorded a few times. This may come from a read error, since a much larger clone is one base off. This chain connects TRBV12-3 or TRBV12-4 to TRBJ2-3, with a possible D match to TRBD2 (5 bases). The CDR3 totals 16 residues. The CDR3 nucleotides are TGTGTCAGCAGTTTAGCGCGTACTACCCGGGAAGATACGCAGTATTTT. It translates to CVSSLARTTREDTQYF.

Note on this clonotype: The conserved final phenylalanine or tryptophan is absent from the CDR3, which likely points to a read error. The chain combines TRBV29-1 with TRBJ2-1; D may be TRBD1 (6 bases). The CDR3 loop spans 16 amino acids. Trimming pared 7 bases from V and 9 bases from J, leaving 28 bases between. Looked up from germline, CDR1 is SQVTM and CDR2 is ANQGSEA. CDR3 sequence: CSANEATQGGTGEQFS. The CDR3 bases are TGCAGCGCTAACGAGGCCACACAGGGTGGTACGGGTGAGCAGTTCTCC.

The rearrangement links TRBV27 to TRBJ1-2; the D is unclear. Trimming cost V 6 bases and J 3 bases, with 14 bases left between them. Germline V gene data show CDR1 as MNHEY and CDR2 as SMNVEV (reference sequence). The CDR3 is 14 amino acids. Here the CDR3 reads CASRNGKYHYGYTF. CDR3 bases: TGTGCCAGCAGAAACGGAAAGTACCACTATGGCTACACCTTC.

CDR3 loop: CASSQSNGGAPQYF. The CDR3 bases are TGTGCCAGCAGTCAGAGTAACGGGGGGGCCCCGCAGTATTTT. The chain couples TRBV12-3 or TRBV12-4 to TRBJ2-3, with TRBD2 matching over 8 bases. The CDR3 runs 14 residues. V shed 5 bases and J 10 bases; nucleotides not matched to a gene: 11.

This clonotype came up once. The chain couples TRBV7-8 to TRBJ1-1; 9 nucleotides agree with TRBD1. There are 16 residues in the CDR3. CDR1 SGHVS and CDR2 FQNEAQ come from the germline V gene. Unmatched junction bases numbered 10, after V lost 7 bases and J lost 1 base. The CDR3 DNA follows: TGTGCCAGCAACACACGACAGGGGGTACGGAACACTGAAGCTTTCTTT. Its protein is CASNTRQGVRNTEAFF.

Concerning this clonotype: Given a much more abundant clone one base away, this may be a read error. V gene TRBV20-1 combines with J gene TRBJ1-6; D might be TRBD1 (6 bases). Trimming stripped 3 bases from V and 7 bases from J, with 16 bases between. The CDR3 has 15 residues. Germline-derived CDR1 and CDR2 are DFQATT and SNEGSKA (reference sequence). CDR3 in amino acids: CSARTQGPANSPLHF. The DNA of the CDR3 is TGCAGTGCTAGGACACAGGGACCTGCCAATTCACCCCTCCACTTT.

A note on this clonotype: The missing conserved phenylalanine or tryptophan at the end of this CDR3 makes a read error likely. This chain joins TRBV6-5 and TRBJ2-1; 7 bases are a match to TRBD2. The CDR3 has 15 amino acids. After removal of 6 bases from V and 4 bases from J, the junction contained 9 bases not matched to a gene. Germline loops: CDR1 MNHEY, CDR2 SVGAGI. The CDR3 loop reads CASRTAGNSYNEQFL. The CDR3 DNA reads as TGTGCCAGCAGAACAGCGGGAAACAGTTACAATGAGCAGTTCTTA.

Regarding this clonotype: Mismatch with germline at one junction end may stem from a read error. This chain uses TRBV11-3 with TRBJ1-1; D is unresolved. CDR1 is SGHNT, CDR2 YENEEA, per germline. This CDR3 comprises 13 residues. CDR3 sequence (DNA): TGTGCCAGCAGCAAGGCATTGAACACTGAAGCTATTTTT. It is translated as CASSKALNTEAIF.

About this clonotype: Compared with germline, one end of the junction differs, possibly owing to a read error. The rearrangement links TRBV6-6 to TRBJ2-1; no clear D. Germline CDR1 and CDR2: MNHNY and SVGAGI (reference sequence). The CDR3 extends over 14 amino acids. The CDR3 DNA reads as TGTGCCAGCAGTCATACGAGCTCCTACAGTGAGCAGTTATTC. Protein product: CASSHTSSYSEQLF.

As to this clonotype: The junction differs from germline at one of its ends, possibly a read error. V gene TRBV12-3 or TRBV12-4 combines with J gene TRBJ2-7; the D gene is possibly TRBD2 (7 bases). CDR3 length equals 15 residues. The CDR3 sequence is CASGGGGGPEHEEYF. DNA of the CDR3: TGTGCCAGCGGAGGAGGGGGGGGACCTGAGCACGAGGAGTACTTC.

Points on this clonotype: A much larger clone sits a single nucleotide away, making a read error possible. This chain joins TRBV6-6 and TRBJ1-1; D perhaps matches TRBD1 (5 bases). Germline CDR1 and CDR2: MNHNY and SVGAGI (reference sequence). The V and J ends lost 10 bases and 2 bases respectively, with 14 bases between them. CDR3 size: 13 residues. CDR3 loop: CANNGGENTEAFF. The CDR3 DNA reads TGTGCCAACAATGGAGGGGAAAACACTGAAGCTTTCTTT.

Points on this clonotype: The missing conserved phenylalanine or tryptophan at the end of this CDR3 makes a read error likely. The chain has TRBV4-1 and TRBJ2-7; the D gene is possibly TRBD1 (5 bases). The J call is in doubt because the DNA end fits TRBJ2-4 better. Germline V lookup: CDR1 MGHRA, CDR2 YSYEKL. This CDR3 has 12 residues. For the CDR3, the DNA is TGCGCCAGCAGCCAAGGGGGCGACATTCAGTACCTC. Amino acids: CASSQGGDIQYL.

In this sample, this clonotype turned up many times. This chain links TRBV20-1 with TRBJ2-4; 7 nucleotides agree with TRBD2. CDR3 length equals 15 residues. Germline CDR1 DFQATT, CDR2 SNEGSKA (reference sequence). J lost 8 bases, V lost 4 bases, and 14 bases had no gene match. CDR3 residues: CSANFRMGGLDIQYF. The DNA for the CDR3 is TGCAGTGCTAATTTTCGGATGGGGGGGTTAGACATTCAGTACTTC.

With respect to this clonotype: The junction departs from the called germline gene at one end, perhaps through a read error. The CDR3 is CASSLGGQGNLPQHF. The CDR3 DNA sequence: TGTGCCAGCAGCCTAGGGGGTCAGGGCAATCTGCCCCAGCATTTT. The chain employs TRBV7-2 and TRBJ1-5, with TRBD1 as a possible D gene (6 bases). Germline-derived CDR1 and CDR2 are SGHTA and FQGNSA. The CDR3 totals 15 residues. Based on the CDR3 plus reference TRBV7-2 and TRBJ1-5, the full variable domain is GAGVSQSPSNKVTEKGKDVELRCDPISGHTALYWYRQSLGQGLEFLIYFQGNSAPDKSGLPSDRFSAERTGGSVSTLTIQRTQQEDSAVYLCASSLGGQGNLPQHFGDGTRLSIL.

This clonotype has at least ten counts. The chain has TRBV20-1 and TRBJ2-7; D gene ambiguous. V lost 6 bases to trimming and J lost 0 bases, with 15 bases between them. Germline lookup yields CDR1 DFQATT and CDR2 SNEGSKA (reference sequence). The CDR3 is made up of 14 amino acids. For the CDR3, the DNA is TGCAGTGCCATTCTCCATGGCAGCTCCTACGAGCAGTACTTC. The encoded protein is CSAILHGSSYEQYF.

This clonotype was counted ten times or more. Being one base from a much bigger clone, this may be a read error. Likely a read error: the CDR3 ends without its conserved phenylalanine or tryptophan. The chain uses TRBV11-3 and TRBJ2-1; 8 nucleotides agree with TRBD2. V gave up 6 bases and J gave up 2 bases; unmatched junction bases: 9. The CDR3 covers 16 residues. Germline V gene sequence: CDR1 SGHNT, CDR2 YENEEA. This CDR3 reads CASSFSTGGTYNEQFS. CDR3 coding DNA: TGTGCCAGCAGTTTTTCGACGGGGGGGACCTACAATGAGCAGTTCTCC.

Turning to this clonotype: A much larger clone lies one base from this, so it may be a read error. The gene calls are TRBV13 and TRBJ2-3, with a tentative D call TRBD2 (5 bases). CDR3 length: 15 amino acids. Germline assignment: CDR1 PRHDT and CDR2 FYEKMQ (reference sequence). This CDR3 reads CASTIKKASTDTHYF. For the CDR3, the DNA is TGTGCCAGCACCATAAAAAAGGCTAGCACAGATACGCACTATTTT.

This chain links TRBV20-1 with TRBJ2-2, with 7 positions matching TRBD2. After removal of 5 bases from V and 4 bases from J, the junction contained 10 bases not matched to a gene. The CDR3 extends over 15 amino acids. The germline gives CDR1 DFQATT, CDR2 SNEGSKA (reference sequence). The CDR3 nucleotides read TGCAGTGCTTGTTCGAGCGGGATGGGCACCGGGGAGCTGTTTTTT. It translates to CSACSSGMGTGELFF.

This clonotype was seen many times. The chain recombines TRBV5-4 with TRBJ2-5; D is possibly TRBD1 or TRBD2 (5 bases each). Trimming removed 0 bases at V and 2 bases at J, with 14 bases between. The CDR3 runs to 16 residues. Germline V CDR1 and CDR2: SGHNT, YYREEE (reference sequence). The CDR3 is CASSLARGWGQETQYF. Written as DNA, the CDR3 is TGTGCCAGCAGCTTGGCCCGGGGATGGGGGCAAGAGACCCAGTACTTC.

Comment on this clonotype: Being one base from a much bigger clone, this may be a read error. This chain uses TRBV7-8 with TRBJ1-1; D is undetermined. Germline CDR1 SGHVS, CDR2 FQNEAQ. The CDR3 length is 16 residues. CDR3 sequence: CASSLARTRLNTEAYF. Here the CDR3 DNA reads TGTGCCAGCAGCTTAGCTCGGACTCGTCTAAACACTGAAGCTTACTTT. The full variable domain, rest sourced from reference TRBV7-8 and TRBJ1-1, is GAGVSQSPRYKVAKRGQDVALRCDPISGHVSLFWYQQALGQGPEFLTYFQNEAQLDKSGLPSDRFFAERPEGSVSTLKIQRTQQEDSAVYLCASSLARTRLNTEAYFGQGTRLTVV.

A few counts support this clonotype. A much more abundant neighbour one base away suggests this may be a read error. Since no conserved phenylalanine or tryptophan closes the CDR3, a read error is the likely cause. The chain is built from TRBV12-3 or TRBV12-4 and TRBJ1-6; D uncertain. This CDR3 contains 15 residues. Trimming removed 2 bases at V and 9 bases at J, with 14 bases between. The CDR3 protein is CASSLLGNKGSPLHS. The CDR3 bases are TGTGCCAGCAGTTTATTGGGGAATAAAGGTTCACCCCTCCACTCT.

With regard to this clonotype: No conserved phenylalanine or tryptophan is present at the end of the CDR3, so a read error is the likely explanation. The gene calls are TRBV10-2 and TRBJ1-6, with D possibly being TRBD1 (6 bases). This CDR3 comprises 18 residues. Trimming pared 1 base from V and 0 bases from J, leaving 13 bases between. Germline CDR1 reads WSHSY; CDR2 reads SAAADI. CDR3 sequence (DNA): TGCGCCAGCAGTGAGTTGCGACAGGCGCGCTCCTATAATTCACCCCTCCACTTA. Translating it yields CASSELRQARSYNSPLHL.

This clonotype was counted ten times or more. This chain links TRBV20-1 with TRBJ1-5; D unclear. Trimming removed 4 bases from V and 0 bases from J, with 10 bases in between. Germline CDR1 reads DFQATT; CDR2 reads SNEGSKA (reference sequence). This CDR3 contains 14 residues. CDR3 amino acids: CSATTENSNQPQHF. The CDR3 nucleotides read TGCAGTGCTACAACAGAAAATAGCAATCAGCCCCAGCATTTT.

Details on this clonotype: A single base separates this from a much larger clone, so it may be a read error. In DNA, the CDR3 is TGTGCCAGCAACTTGCCGGAAAACAATGAGCAGTCCTTC. It is translated as CASNLPENNEQSF. The chain links TRBV7-9 to TRBJ2-1, with D hard to call. The CDR3 consists of 13 residues. CDR1 and CDR2 (germline): SEHNR, FQNEAQ (reference sequence).

This clonotype was detected only a few times. At one end the junction does not follow the germline gene, possibly because of a read error. This chain connects TRBV5-1 to TRBJ2-1; weak D call: TRBD1 (6 bases). Germline CDR1 is SGHRS and CDR2 is YFSETQ. The CDR3 consists of 15 residues. The CDR3 nucleotides read TGCACCAGCAGCTTGGGGACACCATCCTACAATGAGCAGTTCTTC. Amino acid sequence: CTSSLGTPSYNEQFF.

The chain has TRBV5-8 and TRBJ2-1, with 8 bases identical to TRBD1. Trimming at V came to 6 bases and at J to 14 bases, leaving 16 bases not matched to a gene. Germline loops: CDR1 SGHTS, CDR2 YDEGEE. The CDR3 length is 14 residues. The CDR3 DNA reads as TGTGCCAGCATCACCCGAGACAGGGGTAATGGGAAGTTCTTC. It encodes CASITRDRGNGKFF.

As for this clonotype: Being one base from a much bigger clone, this may be a read error. The chain carries TRBV20-1 and TRBJ2-7; D is unclear. The length of the CDR3 is 13 residues. Germline V gene data show CDR1 as DFQATT and CDR2 as SNEGSKA (reference sequence). The CDR3: CIAREAGYVEQYF. CDR3 nucleotide sequence: TGCATTGCTAGAGAAGCCGGTTACGTCGAGCAGTACTTC.

This clonotype occurred many times. The chain carries TRBV28 and TRBJ2-1; possible D gene TRBD1, 5 bases. Germline values: CDR1 MDHEN, CDR2 SYDVKM. Deletions cut 5 bases from V and 1 base from J, with 9 bases between. The CDR3 loop spans 14 amino acids. The CDR3 sequence is CASSPPGSYNEQFF. The DNA of the CDR3 is TGTGCCAGCAGTCCCCCAGGGTCCTACAATGAGCAGTTCTTC.

On this clonotype: At one end the junction does not follow the germline gene, possibly because of a read error. The genes are TRBV10-2 and TRBJ2-3; D may be TRBD1 (5 bases). The CDR3 is made up of 18 amino acids. Germline V gene sequence: CDR1 WSHSY, CDR2 SAAADI. CDR3 nucleotide sequence: TGCGCCATCAGTGAGTCGGTCACAGGTGCCTCGGCTACAGATACGCAGTATTTT. It encodes CAISESVTGASATDTQYF.